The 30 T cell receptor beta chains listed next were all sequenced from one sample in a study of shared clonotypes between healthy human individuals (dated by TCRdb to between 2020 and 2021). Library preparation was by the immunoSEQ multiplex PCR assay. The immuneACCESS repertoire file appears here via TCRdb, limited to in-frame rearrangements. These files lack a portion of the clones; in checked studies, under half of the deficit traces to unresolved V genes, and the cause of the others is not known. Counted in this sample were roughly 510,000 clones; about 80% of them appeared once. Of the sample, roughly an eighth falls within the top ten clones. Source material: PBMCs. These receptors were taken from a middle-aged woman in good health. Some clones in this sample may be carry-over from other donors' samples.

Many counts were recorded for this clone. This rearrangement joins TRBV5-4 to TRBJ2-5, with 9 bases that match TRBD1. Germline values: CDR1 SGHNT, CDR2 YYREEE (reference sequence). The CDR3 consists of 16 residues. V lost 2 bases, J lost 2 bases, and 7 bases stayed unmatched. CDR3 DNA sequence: TGTGCCAGCAGCTTCCCGGACAGGGGTCGGCAAGAGACCCAGTACTTC. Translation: CASSFPDRGRQETQYF.

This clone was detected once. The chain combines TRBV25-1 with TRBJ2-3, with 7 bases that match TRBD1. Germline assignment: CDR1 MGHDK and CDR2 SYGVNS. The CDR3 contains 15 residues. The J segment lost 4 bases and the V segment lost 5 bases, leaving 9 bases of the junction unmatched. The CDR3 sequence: CASSTGVGEPDTQYF. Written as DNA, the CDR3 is TGTGCCAGCAGTACAGGGGTGGGGGAGCCAGATACGCAGTATTTT.

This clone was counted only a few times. This CDR3 reads CASSVNYGYTF. The CDR3 bases are TGTGCCAGCAGTGTCAACTATGGCTACACCTTC. The genes are TRBV6-1 and TRBJ1-2, with no clear D. The germline V gene encodes CDR1 MNHNS and CDR2 SASEGT. The V gene lost 4 bases and the J gene lost 2 bases, with 2 bases spanning the gap. CDR3 length equals 11 residues.

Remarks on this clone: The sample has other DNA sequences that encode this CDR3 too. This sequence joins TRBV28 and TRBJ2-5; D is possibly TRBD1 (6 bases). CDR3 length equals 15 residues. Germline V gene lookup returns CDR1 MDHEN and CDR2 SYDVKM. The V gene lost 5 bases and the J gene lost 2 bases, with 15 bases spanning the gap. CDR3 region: CASSLPGQFQETQYF. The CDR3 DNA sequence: TGTGCCAGCAGTCTACCAGGACAGTTTCAAGAGACCCAGTACTTC.

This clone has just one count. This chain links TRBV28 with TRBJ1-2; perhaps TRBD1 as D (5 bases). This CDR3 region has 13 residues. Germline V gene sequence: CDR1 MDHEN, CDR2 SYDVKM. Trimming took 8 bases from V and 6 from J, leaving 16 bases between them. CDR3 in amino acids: CASFIGGGHGYTF. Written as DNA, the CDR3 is TGTGCCAGCTTTATTGGCGGGGGACATGGCTACACCTTC.

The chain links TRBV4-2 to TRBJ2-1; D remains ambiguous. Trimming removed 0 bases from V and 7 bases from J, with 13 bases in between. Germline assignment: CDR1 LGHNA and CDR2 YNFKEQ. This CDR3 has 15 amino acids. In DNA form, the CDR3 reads TGTGCCAGCAGCCAAGACACCTTAGAGTGGAATGAGCAGTTCTTC. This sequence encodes CASSQDTLEWNEQFF.

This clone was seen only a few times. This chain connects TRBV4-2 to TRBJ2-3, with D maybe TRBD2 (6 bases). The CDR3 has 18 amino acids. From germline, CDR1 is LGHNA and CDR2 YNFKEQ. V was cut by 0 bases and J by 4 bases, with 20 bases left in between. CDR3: CASSQERRVGSGPDTQYF. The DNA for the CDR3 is TGTGCCAGCAGCCAAGAGCGGAGGGTGGGGTCGGGACCAGATACGCAGTATTTT.

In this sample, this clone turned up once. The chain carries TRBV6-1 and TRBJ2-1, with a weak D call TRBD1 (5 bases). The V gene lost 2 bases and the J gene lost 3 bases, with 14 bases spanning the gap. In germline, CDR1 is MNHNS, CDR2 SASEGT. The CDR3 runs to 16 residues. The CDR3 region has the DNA TGTGCCAGCAGTGAATCCGCAGGGCTGAACTACAATGAGCAGTTCTTC. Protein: CASSESAGLNYNEQFF.

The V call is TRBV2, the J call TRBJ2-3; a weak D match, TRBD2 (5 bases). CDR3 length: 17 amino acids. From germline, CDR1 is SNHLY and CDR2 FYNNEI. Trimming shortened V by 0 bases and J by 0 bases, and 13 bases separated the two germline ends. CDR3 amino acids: CASSEALTGISTDTQYF. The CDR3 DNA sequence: TGTGCCAGCAGTGAAGCGCTTACCGGGATAAGCACAGATACGCAGTATTTT.

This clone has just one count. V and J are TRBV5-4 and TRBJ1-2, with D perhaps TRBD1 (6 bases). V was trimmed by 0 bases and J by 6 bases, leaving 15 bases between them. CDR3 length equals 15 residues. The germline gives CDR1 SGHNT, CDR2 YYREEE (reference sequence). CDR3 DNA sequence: TGTGCCAGCAGCTTGGCCGGGTCCCAGGGGCATGGCTACACCTTC. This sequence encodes CASSLAGSQGHGYTF.

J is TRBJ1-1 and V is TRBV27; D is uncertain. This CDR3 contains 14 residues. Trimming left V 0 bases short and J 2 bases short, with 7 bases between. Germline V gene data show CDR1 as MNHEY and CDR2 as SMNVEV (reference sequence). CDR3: CASSLSLVNTEAFF. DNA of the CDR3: TGTGCCAGCAGTTTATCTCTGGTTAACACTGAAGCTTTCTTT.

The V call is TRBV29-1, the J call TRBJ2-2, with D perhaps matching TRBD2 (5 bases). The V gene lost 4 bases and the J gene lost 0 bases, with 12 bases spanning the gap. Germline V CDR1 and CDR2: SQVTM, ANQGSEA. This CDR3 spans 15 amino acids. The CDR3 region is CSVGVTGTNTGELFF. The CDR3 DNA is TGCAGCGTTGGGGTCACGGGAACGAACACCGGGGAGCTGTTTTTT.

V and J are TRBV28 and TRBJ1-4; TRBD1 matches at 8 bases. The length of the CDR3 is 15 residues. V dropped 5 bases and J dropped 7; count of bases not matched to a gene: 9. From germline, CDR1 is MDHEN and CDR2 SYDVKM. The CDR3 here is CASSIPGTGVEKLFF. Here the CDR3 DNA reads TGTGCCAGCAGTATACCCGGGACAGGAGTTGAAAAACTGTTTTTT.

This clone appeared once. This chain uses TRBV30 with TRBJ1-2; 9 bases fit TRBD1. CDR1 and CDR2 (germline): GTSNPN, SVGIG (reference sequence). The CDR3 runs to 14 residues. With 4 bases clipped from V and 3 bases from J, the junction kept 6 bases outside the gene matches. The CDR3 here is CAWTRQGGDYGYTF. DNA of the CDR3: TGTGCCTGGACCCGACAGGGGGGGGACTATGGCTACACCTTC.

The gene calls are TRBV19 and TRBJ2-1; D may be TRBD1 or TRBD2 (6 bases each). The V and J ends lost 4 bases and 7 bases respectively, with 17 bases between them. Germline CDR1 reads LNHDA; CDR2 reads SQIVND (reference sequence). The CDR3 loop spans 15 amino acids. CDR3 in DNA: TGTGCCAGTAGTACCAACCCCCGGGGGCGGAATGAGCAGTTCTTC. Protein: CASSTNPRGRNEQFF.

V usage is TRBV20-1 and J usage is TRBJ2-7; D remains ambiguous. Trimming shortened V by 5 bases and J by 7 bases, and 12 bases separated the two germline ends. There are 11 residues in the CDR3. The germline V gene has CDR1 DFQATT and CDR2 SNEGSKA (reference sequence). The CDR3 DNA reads TGCAGTGCTCCGAGAGGCCGGGAGCAGTACTTC. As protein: CSAPRGREQYF.

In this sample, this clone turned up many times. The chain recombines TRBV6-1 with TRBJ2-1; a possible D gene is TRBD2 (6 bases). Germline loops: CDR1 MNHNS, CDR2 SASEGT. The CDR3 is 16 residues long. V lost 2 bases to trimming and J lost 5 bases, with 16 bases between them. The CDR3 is CASSESSGSWDNEQFF. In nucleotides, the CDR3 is TGTGCCAGCAGTGAATCCTCCGGGAGTTGGGACAATGAGCAGTTCTTC.

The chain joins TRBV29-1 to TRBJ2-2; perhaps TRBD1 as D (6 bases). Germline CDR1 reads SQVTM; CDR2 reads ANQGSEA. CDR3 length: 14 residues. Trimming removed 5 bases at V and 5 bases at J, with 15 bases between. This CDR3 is CSVKYTGFTGELFF. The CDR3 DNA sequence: TGCAGCGTTAAATATACAGGGTTTACCGGGGAGCTGTTTTTT.

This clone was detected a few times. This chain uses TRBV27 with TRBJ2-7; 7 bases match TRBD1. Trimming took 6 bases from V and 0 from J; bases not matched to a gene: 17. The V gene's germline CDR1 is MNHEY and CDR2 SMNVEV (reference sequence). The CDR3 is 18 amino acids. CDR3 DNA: TGTGCCAGCAGCCGTTATGGGATCACGGGACAGACCTCCTACGAGCAGTACTTC. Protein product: CASSRYGITGQTSYEQYF.

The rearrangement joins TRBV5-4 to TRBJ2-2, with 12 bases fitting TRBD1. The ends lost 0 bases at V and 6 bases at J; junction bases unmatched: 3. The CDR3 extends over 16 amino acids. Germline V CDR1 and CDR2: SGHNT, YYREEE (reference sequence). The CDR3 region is CASSLGGQGASGELFF. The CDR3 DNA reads TGTGCCAGCAGCTTGGGGGGACAGGGGGCTTCCGGGGAGCTGTTTTTT.

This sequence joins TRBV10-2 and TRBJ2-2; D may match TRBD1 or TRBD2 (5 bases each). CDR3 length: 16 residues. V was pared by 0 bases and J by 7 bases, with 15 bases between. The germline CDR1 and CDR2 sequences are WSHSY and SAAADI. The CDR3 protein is CASSESGTRVHGELFF. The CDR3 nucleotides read TGCGCCAGCAGTGAGTCAGGGACCCGCGTGCACGGGGAGCTGTTTTTT.

The CDR3: CASSQFGVGLDTQYF. The CDR3 nucleotides are TGCGCCAGCAGCCAGTTCGGGGTGGGGTTGGATACGCAGTATTTT. The chain combines TRBV5-1 with TRBJ2-3; weak D call: TRBD2 (5 bases). The CDR3 consists of 15 residues. Germline V gene sequence: CDR1 SGHRS, CDR2 YFSETQ. The ends were cut back, 4 bases at V and 6 bases at J, with 18 bases in the middle.

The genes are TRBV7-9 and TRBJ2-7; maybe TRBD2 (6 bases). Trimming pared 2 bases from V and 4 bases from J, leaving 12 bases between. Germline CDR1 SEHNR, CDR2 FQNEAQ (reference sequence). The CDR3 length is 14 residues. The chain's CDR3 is CASSLTGDAYEQYF. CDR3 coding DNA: TGTGCCAGCAGCTTAACGGGAGATGCGTACGAGCAGTACTTC.

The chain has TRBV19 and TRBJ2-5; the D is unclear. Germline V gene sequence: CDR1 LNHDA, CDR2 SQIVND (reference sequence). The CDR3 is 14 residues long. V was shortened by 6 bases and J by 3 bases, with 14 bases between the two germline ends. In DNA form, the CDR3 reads TGTGCCAGTAGAACACAAGGGTTGGAAGAGACCCAGTACTTC. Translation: CASRTQGLEETQYF. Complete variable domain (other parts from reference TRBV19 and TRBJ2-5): DGGITQSPKYLFRKEGQNVTLSCEQNLNHDAMYWYRQDPGQGLRLIYYSQIVNDFQKGDIAEGYSVSREKKESFPLTVTSAQKNPTAFYLCASRTQGLEETQYFGPGTRLLVL.

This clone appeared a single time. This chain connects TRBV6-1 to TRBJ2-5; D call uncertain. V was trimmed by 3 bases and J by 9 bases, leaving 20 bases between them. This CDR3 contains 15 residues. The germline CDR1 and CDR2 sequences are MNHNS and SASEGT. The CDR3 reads CASSDAVAQRRSQYF. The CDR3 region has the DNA TGTGCCAGCAGTGATGCCGTCGCTCAGAGGCGGTCCCAGTACTTC.

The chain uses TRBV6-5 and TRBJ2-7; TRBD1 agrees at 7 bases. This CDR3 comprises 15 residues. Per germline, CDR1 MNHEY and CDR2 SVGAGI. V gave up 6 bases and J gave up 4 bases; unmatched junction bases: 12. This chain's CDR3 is CASSSSRGIGYEQYF. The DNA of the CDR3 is TGTGCCAGCAGCTCCTCCAGGGGGATTGGTTACGAGCAGTACTTC.

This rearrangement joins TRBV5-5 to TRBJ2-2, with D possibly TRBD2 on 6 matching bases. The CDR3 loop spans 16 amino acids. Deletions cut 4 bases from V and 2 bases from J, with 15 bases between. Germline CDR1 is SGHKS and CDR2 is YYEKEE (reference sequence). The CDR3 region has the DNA TGTGCCAGCAGCCCGCCCGGGGGACTTAACACCGGGGAGCTGTTTTTT. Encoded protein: CASSPPGGLNTGELFF. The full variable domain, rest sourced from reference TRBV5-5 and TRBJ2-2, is DAGVTQSPTHLIKTRGQQVTLRCSPISGHKSVSWYQQVLGQGPQFIFQYYEKEERGRGNFPDRFSARQFPNYSSELNVNALLLGDSALYLCASSPPGGLNTGELFFGEGSRLTVL.

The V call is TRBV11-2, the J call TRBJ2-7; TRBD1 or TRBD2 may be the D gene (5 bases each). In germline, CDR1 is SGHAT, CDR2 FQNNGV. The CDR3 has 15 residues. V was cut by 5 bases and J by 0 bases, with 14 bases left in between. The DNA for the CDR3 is TGTGCCAGCAGCCTACGGGGCGCCAGCTCCTACGAGCAGTACTTC. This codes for CASSLRGASSYEQYF.

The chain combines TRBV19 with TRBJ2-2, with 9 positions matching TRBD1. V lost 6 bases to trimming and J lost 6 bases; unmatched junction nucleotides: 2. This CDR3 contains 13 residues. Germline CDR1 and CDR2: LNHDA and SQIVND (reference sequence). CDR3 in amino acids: CASRDRGAGELFF. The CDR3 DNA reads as TGTGCCAGTAGGGACAGGGGTGCCGGGGAGCTGTTTTTT.

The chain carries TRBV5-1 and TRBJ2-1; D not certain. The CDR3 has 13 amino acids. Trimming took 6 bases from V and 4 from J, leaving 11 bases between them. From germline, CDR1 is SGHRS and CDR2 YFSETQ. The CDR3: CASTPPSYNEQFF. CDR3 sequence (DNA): TGCGCCAGCACCCCCCCCAGTTACAATGAGCAGTTCTTC.